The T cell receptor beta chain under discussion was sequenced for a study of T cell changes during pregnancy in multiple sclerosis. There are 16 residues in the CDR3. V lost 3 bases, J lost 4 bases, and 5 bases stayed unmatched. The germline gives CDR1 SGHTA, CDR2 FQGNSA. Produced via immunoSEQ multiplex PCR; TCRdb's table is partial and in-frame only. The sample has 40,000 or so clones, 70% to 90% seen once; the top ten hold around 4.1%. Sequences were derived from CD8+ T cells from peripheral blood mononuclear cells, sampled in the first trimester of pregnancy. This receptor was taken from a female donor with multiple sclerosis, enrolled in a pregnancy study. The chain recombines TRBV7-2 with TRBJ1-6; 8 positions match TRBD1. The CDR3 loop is CASSFPDRVYNSPLHF. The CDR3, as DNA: TGTGCCAGCAGCTTCCCGGACAGGGTATATAATTCACCCCTCCACTTT.